The T cell receptor beta chain described here comes from a study of blood T cell repertoires in COVID-19. Overall study: Samples came from the United States, Italy and Spain, spanning acute and convalescent COVID-19. Sample material is recorded as cDNA or gDNA derived from T cells, B-cell-depleted T cells, or PBMCs.

V shed 2 bases and J shed 1 base, with 5 bases lying between them. Germline V gene sequence: CDR1 LGHNA, CDR2 YSLEER. CDR3 size: 14 residues. Under the authors' procedure: Cell counts per sample came from amplifying reference gene primers. Sequencing was performed with immunoSEQ multiplex PCR; in TCRdb, only in-frame clones are kept and a portion is missing. From that table come the V and J calls and clone size; the DNA was used to work out D and trimming. The data contain fewer than 200,000 clones, about 81% of them singletons. The specimen sequenced was peripheral blood. The TCR was taken from a woman aged 70-85 years with acute or convalescent COVID-19. The chain joins TRBV4-3 to TRBJ2-2; D uncertain. The CDR3 sequence: CASSQQQNTGELFF. The CDR3 DNA reads as TGCGCCAGCAGCCAACAACAGAACACCGGGGAGCTGTTTTTT.